The sequence of this T cell receptor (beta chain) was determined in a study of blood T cell repertoires in COVID-19 (dated by TCRdb to 2018 to 2020). Regarding the study in general: Samples covering the acute and convalescent phases of COVID-19 were provided by collaborators in the United States, Italy and Spain. The material from the prospective study consisted of cDNA or gDNA derived from T cells, B-cell-depleted T cells, or PBMCs. The dataset comprised deeply sampled blood TCRbeta repertoires from subjects exposed to, actively infected with, or recovered from COVID-19. The repertoires were released in a freely available public database meant as a resource for research on the immune response to SARS-CoV-2. Samples came from the ongoing ImmuneRACE study (first 160 participants) plus 1,254 subjects from 6 global collaborators. The sample metadata nearly always contained a de-identified subject ID, COVID-19 status, age in years and sex. Where available, HLA class I and class II types were taken from metadata supplied by the sample provider and were not determined by assay-based typing.

The full study reports these points: The amount of clinical and demographic metadata varied by source and participant and was provided uncurated.

Cut back by 5 bases and 9 bases, the V and J ends lie 8 bases apart. The germline V gene (reference sequence) yields MNHEY for CDR1 and SMNVEV for CDR2. The CDR3 measures 12 amino acids from cysteine to phenylalanine. Left in the record is the CDR3 DNA by itself, 36 bases read in frame from the first base. Comments on this clone: Its cognate antigen has yet to be identified. Base qualities are not at hand, and no much larger clone is one base apart.

TCRbeta CDR3 regions were amplified from genomic DNA by means of the immunoSEQ Assay, a bias-controlled multiplex PCR. Regarding the original processing steps: The number of nucleated cells in each sample was estimated from the amplification of reference gene primers within the assay. Sequence reads were collapsed and filtered to measure the absolute abundance of every unique TCRbeta CDR3 rearrangement. Productive Simpson clonality was computed per sample as the square root of Simpson's diversity index over productive rearrangements. This immuneACCESS table, as held by TCRdb, lists in-frame sequences with V and J called but not all clones. Of the missing ones, under half trace to an unresolved V gene in checked studies; the others have no known cause. The V and J calls and clone size were taken over from that table, and D and trimming were inferred from the DNA. Counted in this sample were roughly 73,000 clones; around 81% of them appeared once. The ten biggest clones cover more than 20% of the sample.

Collaborating institutions collected whole blood in K2EDTA tubes following their own protocols. For TCRbeta analysis, collaborators shipped samples in one of three forms: frozen whole blood, isolated PBMCs, or DNA extracted from either of those sample types. Recombination linked TRBV27 to TRBJ1-6, and perhaps TRBD1 as D gene, on 5 matching bases. Sample: peripheral blood. The sequence came from a woman in her 70s with acute or convalescent COVID-19. The nucleotide sequence reads as follows: TGTGCCAGCAGTCCAGGGATTTCACCCCTCCACTTT. Protein translation: CASSPGISPLHF.